Shown below are 27 T cell receptor beta chains from a single sample sequenced in a study of T cells after yellow fever vaccination. TCRdb independently ran MiXCR on the 5' RACE reads; one entry per CDR3 protein. The sample includes under 600,000 distinct CDR3 sequences, around a fifth of them seen just once. Here the sequenced sample was PBMCs, taken 21 days after the first yellow fever vaccination. Source of these receptors: a man between 18 and 35 years old who received the YFV17D yellow fever vaccine.

The J gene is TRBJ2-2, the V gene TRBV19; D possibly corresponds to TRBD1 (5 bases). This CDR3 is 15 amino acids long. The germline V gene encodes CDR1 LNHDA and CDR2 SQIVND (reference sequence). Trimming removed 4 bases from V and 0 bases from J, with 9 bases in between. DNA for the CDR3: TGTGCCAGTAGTACGACAGTATCGAACACCGGGGAGCTGTTTTTT. This gives the protein CASSTTVSNTGELFF. The full variable domain, rest sourced from reference TRBV19 and TRBJ2-2, is DGGITQSPKYLFRKEGQNVTLSCEQNLNHDAMYWYRQDPGQGLRLIYYSQIVNDFQKGDIAEGYSVSREKKESFPLTVTSAQKNPTAFYLCASSTTVSNTGELFFGEGSRLTVL.

The V and J genes are TRBV7-8 and TRBJ2-7, with 8 bases lining up with TRBD1. CDR1 is SGHVS, CDR2 FQNEAQ, per germline. The CDR3 covers 15 residues. V dropped 1 base and J dropped 4; count of bases not matched to a gene: 6. The CDR3 protein is CASSLGYRGTYEQYF. CDR3 DNA sequence: TGTGCCAGCAGCTTAGGTTACAGGGGGACGTACGAGCAGTACTTC. Drawing the rest from reference TRBV7-8 and TRBJ2-7, the complete variable domain is GAGVSQSPRYKVAKRGQDVALRCDPISGHVSLFWYQQALGQGPEFLTYFQNEAQLDKSGLPSDRFFAERPEGSVSTLKIQRTQQEDSAVYLCASSLGYRGTYEQYFGPGTRLTVT.

This clonotype was seen a handful of times. The chain couples TRBV15 to TRBJ2-1, with D unclear. Trimming removed 0 bases from V and 8 bases from J, with 11 bases in between. CDR1 and CDR2 (germline): LNHNV, YYDKDF (reference sequence). This CDR3 is 14 amino acids long. CDR3 sequence: CATSRDLGFDEQFF. In DNA, the CDR3 is TGTGCCACCAGCAGAGATTTAGGGTTCGATGAGCAGTTCTTC.

The chain couples TRBV18 to TRBJ1-5, with D tentatively TRBD1 (5 bases). V was shortened by 1 base and J by 5 bases, with 12 bases between the two germline ends. The CDR3 spans 15 residues. CDR1 is KGHSH, CDR2 LQKENI, per germline. Here the CDR3 DNA reads TGTGCCAGCTCACCACTCTCCGGGGCTTATCAGCCCCAGCATTTT. It encodes CASSPLSGAYQPQHF.

This chain uses TRBV7-2 with TRBJ2-5; D is tentatively TRBD1 or TRBD2 (5 bases each). The V gene lost 4 bases and the J gene lost 4 bases, with 22 bases spanning the gap. The CDR3 totals 17 residues. Germline-derived CDR1 and CDR2 are SGHTA and FQGNSA. The CDR3 loop reads CASSSGTSSFPVETQYF. The CDR3 DNA reads as TGTGCCAGCAGCTCCGGGACCTCATCCTTTCCCGTAGAGACCCAGTACTTC.

This clonotype came up a few times. The chain has TRBV7-2 and TRBJ1-5; the D gene is possibly TRBD1 (5 bases). This CDR3 is 13 amino acids long. Germline-derived CDR1 and CDR2 are SGHTA and FQGNSA. V was cut by 5 bases and J by 4 bases, with 9 bases left in between. This CDR3 reads CASSIRQNQPQHF. The CDR3 DNA sequence: TGTGCCAGCAGCATACGACAGAATCAGCCCCAGCATTTT.

The chain employs TRBV7-9 and TRBJ2-1; D uncertain. Germline loops: CDR1 SEHNR, CDR2 FQNEAQ (reference sequence). The CDR3 loop spans 13 amino acids. Trimming shortened V by 5 bases and J by 5 bases, and 10 bases separated the two germline ends. CDR3 DNA: TGTGCCAGCAGCCCCGACTCGAACAATGAGCAGTTCTTC. Residues: CASSPDSNNEQFF.

J is TRBJ1-1 and V is TRBV25-1; tentative D call: TRBD1 (5 bases). V was pared by 2 bases and J by 9 bases, with 16 bases between. The germline CDR1 and CDR2 sequences are MGHDK and SYGVNS. This CDR3 region has 14 residues. The CDR3 loop reads CASSEMFGGTKAFF. CDR3 DNA sequence: TGTGCCAGCAGTGAAATGTTTGGAGGGACGAAAGCTTTCTTT.

This clonotype was seen at least ten times. The gene calls are TRBV19 and TRBJ1-2; no clear D. CDR3 length: 11 amino acids. The V end was cut by 1 base, the J end by 10 bases, with 7 bases between. From germline, CDR1 is LNHDA and CDR2 SQIVND (reference sequence). CDR3 bases: TGTGCCAGTAGTATAGGGGAGGCCTACACCTTC. Its translation: CASSIGEAYTF.

This clonotype was seen only a few times. This chain links TRBV5-5 with TRBJ1-4; no definite D call. The CDR3 is made up of 13 amino acids. V lost 2 bases and J 7 bases, leaving 9 bases between the germline ends. The germline gives CDR1 SGHKS, CDR2 YYEKEE (reference sequence). The CDR3 DNA follows: TGTGCCAGCAGCTTTGGGCAGGCTGAAAAACTGTTTTTT. Amino acids: CASSFGQAEKLFF.

In its sample, this clonotype was seen a few times. The chain uses TRBV18 and TRBJ2-7, with 11 bases fitting TRBD2. J gave up 2 bases and V 5 bases, and 2 bases lay outside the gene matches. Germline V CDR1 and CDR2: KGHSH, LQKENI. The CDR3 has 14 amino acids. CDR3 DNA: TGTGCCAGCTCAACTAGCGGGGGCCCCTACGAGCAGTACTTC. The encoded protein is CASSTSGGPYEQYF. Looking up the rest from reference TRBV18 and TRBJ2-7 gives the full variable domain: NAGVMQNPRHLVRRRGQEARLRCSPMKGHSHVYWYRQLPEEGLKFMVYLQKENIIDESGMPKERFSAEFPKEGPSILRIQQVVRGDSAAYFCASSTSGGPYEQYFGPGTRLTVT.

This clonotype has more than one count but fewer than ten. V and J are TRBV27 and TRBJ1-4; D is uncertain. V was shortened by 5 bases and J by 7 bases, with 14 bases between the two germline ends. This CDR3 has 14 amino acids. Looked up from germline, CDR1 is MNHEY and CDR2 is SMNVEV (reference sequence). The CDR3 loop is CASSKPGLGEKLFF. CDR3 nucleotide sequence: TGTGCCAGCAGTAAGCCGGGGTTAGGTGAAAAACTGTTTTTT.

This clonotype was detected only a few times. V and J are TRBV6-2 or TRBV6-3 and TRBJ2-1; TRBD1 aligns across 7 bases. The V segment lost 7 bases and the J segment 9 bases; nucleotides outside the gene matches: 9. The CDR3 extends over 13 amino acids. Germline assignment: CDR1 MNHEY and CDR2 SVGEGT. CDR3 residues: CASTRRGPLEQFF. The CDR3 nucleotides read TGTGCCAGCACGAGAAGGGGGCCACTTGAGCAGTTCTTC.

This clonotype was seen a few times. The rearrangement joins TRBV18 to TRBJ1-1; tentative D call: TRBD1 (5 bases). Germline CDR1 KGHSH, CDR2 LQKENI. Between the trimmed V and J ends, which lost 6 bases and 8 bases, there was a span of 13 bases. This CDR3 has 12 amino acids. CDR3 DNA sequence: TGTGCCAGCTCTCGAGACCGGGACGAAGCTTTCTTT. Translated, it gives CASSRDRDEAFF. The whole variable domain, filled in from reference TRBV18 and TRBJ1-1, reads NAGVMQNPRHLVRRRGQEARLRCSPMKGHSHVYWYRQLPEEGLKFMVYLQKENIIDESGMPKERFSAEFPKEGPSILRIQQVVRGDSAAYFCASSRDRDEAFFGQGTRLTVV.

This clonotype has more than one count but fewer than ten. The rearrangement links TRBV29-1 to TRBJ1-1; no clear D. V shed 4 bases and J shed 6 bases, with 24 bases lying between them. The CDR3 loop spans 16 amino acids. In germline, CDR1 is SQVTM, CDR2 ANQGSEA. This chain's CDR3 is CSVGHPAWLEHSEAFF. CDR3 in DNA: TGCAGCGTTGGCCACCCCGCTTGGCTGGAACACTCTGAAGCTTTCTTT.

In its sample, this clonotype was seen many times. This chain joins TRBV5-1 and TRBJ2-1; 8 bases are shared with TRBD2. Looked up from germline, CDR1 is SGHRS and CDR2 is YFSETQ. The V and J ends lost 3 bases and 6 bases, in that order; junction bases with no gene match: 5. This CDR3 comprises 14 residues. The CDR3 DNA reads as TGCGCCAGCAGCTCGGGGGGGCCGGGCAATGAGCAGTTCTTC. As protein: CASSSGGPGNEQFF. Supplemented by reference TRBV5-1 and TRBJ2-1, the full variable domain reads KAGVTQTPRYLIKTRGQQVTLSCSPISGHRSVSWYQQTPGQGLQFLFEYFSETQRNKGNFPGRFSGRQFSNSRSEMNVSTLELGDSALYLCASSSGGPGNEQFFGPGTRLTVL.

This clonotype was found a few times. This chain links TRBV30 with TRBJ1-2, with D perhaps TRBD1 (6 bases). The germline V gene encodes CDR1 GTSNPN and CDR2 SVGIG (reference sequence). The CDR3 spans 15 residues. Trimming stripped 1 base from V and 4 bases from J, with 16 bases between. DNA for the CDR3: TGTGCCTGGAGTGCCACGTGGGGGCCAGGCTATGGCTACACCTTC. Translating gives CAWSATWGPGYGYTF.

The J gene is TRBJ1-1, the V gene TRBV18; unclear D gene. CDR1 is KGHSH, CDR2 LQKENI, per germline. There are 14 residues in the CDR3. The ends were cut back, 2 bases at V and 1 base at J, with 8 bases in the middle. Written as DNA, the CDR3 is TGTGCCAGCTCACCAGCCGGGGAGAACACTGAAGCTTTCTTT. It codes for CASSPAGENTEAFF.

This clonotype was found many times. The chain carries TRBV7-9 and TRBJ2-3; D might be TRBD1 or TRBD2, each matching 5 bases. The V end lost 3 bases, the J end lost 2 bases, and 12 bases lay between the germline ends. The CDR3 has 15 residues. CDR1 and CDR2 from the germline V gene are SEHNR and FQNEAQ (reference sequence). The CDR3 DNA sequence: TGTGCCAGCAGCTTGGGACGCCCCTCCACAGATACGCAGTATTTT. Encoded protein: CASSLGRPSTDTQYF.

A word on this clonotype: One junction end does not reproduce the germline sequence, and a read error may be involved. The DNA of the CDR3 is TGTGCCAGCAGCTCTGTTGATTCCGGGATGGGATCGTCCTTC. Residues: CASSSVDSGMGSSF. The chain carries TRBV7-2 and TRBJ2-4, with TRBD2 as a possible D gene (5 bases). Germline loops: CDR1 SGHTA, CDR2 FQGNSA. The CDR3 runs to 14 residues. The variable domain in full, completed from reference TRBV7-2 and TRBJ2-4, reads GAGVSQSPSNKVTEKGKDVELRCDPISGHTALYWYRQSLGQGLEFLIYFQGNSAPDKSGLPSDRFSAERTGGSVSTLTIQRTQQEDSAVYLCASSSVDSGMGSSFGAGTRLSVL.

This clonotype was observed a few times. J is TRBJ1-3 and V is TRBV5-5; D unclear. Per germline, CDR1 SGHKS and CDR2 YYEKEE (reference sequence). The CDR3 length is 15 residues. V was cut by 2 bases and J by 0 bases, with 9 bases left in between. Here the CDR3 reads CASSLKEPSGNTIYF. DNA of the CDR3: TGTGCCAGCAGCTTAAAAGAACCCTCTGGAAACACCATATATTTT.

This clonotype has more than one count but fewer than ten. The chain carries TRBV12-3 or TRBV12-4 and TRBJ1-1; D is possibly TRBD1 (5 bases). The germline V and J ends were trimmed by 7 bases and 6 bases, with 15 bases remaining between them. This CDR3 is built from 13 residues. CDR3 region: CASIDSSGAEAFF. CDR3 bases: TGTGCCAGCATCGACAGCTCAGGCGCTGAAGCTTTCTTT.

The V gene is TRBV7-2, the J gene TRBJ2-7; no reliable D call. Germline CDR1 and CDR2: SGHTA and FQGNSA. This CDR3 has 13 residues. Trimming pared 5 bases from V and 4 bases from J, leaving 12 bases between. In DNA, the CDR3 is TGTGCCAGCAGCATGGGTCTGCTTTACGAGCAGTACGTC. Translation: CASSMGLLYEQYV.

This clonotype was counted many times. This sequence joins TRBV4-3 and TRBJ1-5; 10 bases align to TRBD1. Germline V CDR1 and CDR2: LGHNA, YSLEER. The V segment lost 4 bases and the J segment 8 bases; nucleotides outside the gene matches: 8. This CDR3 has 15 residues. CDR3: CASSRDRGLGEPQHF. The DNA of the CDR3 is TGCGCCAGCAGCCGCGACAGGGGGCTGGGGGAGCCCCAGCATTTT.

The CDR3 protein is CASSYLAEPAYNEQFF. In DNA, the CDR3 is TGTGCCAGCAGTTACTTGGCGGAACCCGCGTACAATGAGCAGTTCTTC. V gene TRBV6-5 combines with J gene TRBJ2-1; the D is unclear. Germline loops: CDR1 MNHEY, CDR2 SVGAGI. CDR3 size: 16 residues. V shed 1 base and J shed 4 bases, with 14 bases lying between them.

This clonotype was observed a few times. V gene TRBV28 combines with J gene TRBJ1-2; D remains unclear. Germline assignment: CDR1 MDHEN and CDR2 SYDVKM. Trimming took off 4 bases at V and 4 bases at J, with 7 bases between the two ends. CDR3 size: 12 residues. The CDR3 DNA reads as TGTGCCAGCAGTTCCTCGATCTATGGCTACACCTTC. Translated, it gives CASSSSIYGYTF.

The rearrangement joins TRBV5-6 to TRBJ2-5, with D possibly being TRBD1 (6 bases). V lost 5 bases to trimming and J lost 3 bases, with 17 bases between them. The CDR3 is made up of 15 amino acids. Germline V gene lookup returns CDR1 SGHDT and CDR2 YYEEEE. The CDR3 loop reads CASSSLRGLKETQYF. The CDR3 DNA follows: TGTGCCAGCAGTTCACTCAGGGGATTAAAAGAGACCCAGTACTTC.